One and the same sample provided the 24 T cell receptor beta chains below, sequenced in a study of blood T cells in healthy people across ages (dated by TCRdb to the mid-2010s). The library relied on 5' RACE. The sample was run on an Illumina HiSeq 2500. A second PCR of about 6 to 11 cycles was performed with a sample-barcoded 5' primer and a J-beta primer mix. TCRdb reanalyzed the raw reads on its own, using fastp at Q25 for trimming and MiXCR for clone calling, and kept in-frame beta chains. When rows share a CDR3 protein, they turn into one entry using the most common DNA and genes. The sample includes 870,000 or so distinct CDR3 sequences, with 29% observed a single time. Of the sample, 15% to 20% falls within the top ten clones. Sequenced sample: blood. The receptors derive from an elderly woman in good health.

This clonotype was seen many times. V usage is TRBV6-2 or TRBV6-3 and J usage is TRBJ2-1, with 10 bases identical to TRBD2. The trim removed 5 bases at V and 5 bases at J, leaving 6 bases unmatched. Germline assignment: CDR1 MNHEY and CDR2 SVGEGT. CDR3 size: 15 residues. The CDR3 protein is CASSASSGGNNEQFF. Here the CDR3 DNA reads TGTGCCAGCAGTGCCTCTAGCGGGGGCAACAATGAGCAGTTCTTC.

In this sample, this clonotype turned up many times. The V gene is TRBV12-3 or TRBV12-4, the J gene TRBJ2-1; 8 nucleotides match TRBD2. V trimming: 4 bases; J trimming: 0 bases; junction bases outside the gene matches: 2. This CDR3 has 15 amino acids. The CDR3 DNA reads as TGTGCCAGCAGTTCAGCGGGGGCCTCCTACAATGAGCAGTTCTTC. This encodes CASSSAGASYNEQFF.

Notes on this clonotype: Possible read error: a much larger clone is one base away. V gene TRBV4-3 combines with J gene TRBJ2-3, with 10 nucleotides matching TRBD2. CDR1 and CDR2 (germline): LGHNA, YSLEER. The CDR3 totals 16 residues. Trimming removed 4 bases from V and 6 bases from J; junction bases left unmatched: 10. The CDR3 region is CASSLGGGLAMDTQYF. The CDR3 DNA reads as TGCGCCAGCAGCCTGGGGGGGGGACTAGCGATGGATACGCAGTATTTT.

This clonotype has just a few counts. This chain joins TRBV4-2 and TRBJ1-6; possible D gene TRBD1, 5 bases. Germline CDR1 LGHNA, CDR2 YNFKEQ. The CDR3 is 18 amino acids. Trimming took off 8 bases at V and 0 bases at J, with 20 bases between the two ends. The CDR3 is CASRREGPPLSYNSPLHF. The CDR3 nucleotides read TGTGCCAGCCGGCGGGAGGGGCCACCACTCTCCTATAATTCACCCCTCCACTTT.

With respect to this clonotype: This may come from a read error, since a much larger clone is one base off. The V and J genes are TRBV28 and TRBJ2-7; 7 bases map to TRBD1. The trim removed 6 bases at V and 4 bases at J, leaving 9 bases unmatched. Germline V gene lookup returns CDR1 MDHEN and CDR2 SYDVKM. CDR3 length equals 14 residues. The CDR3 DNA reads as TGTGCCAGCAGCTACGGGACAGCCGTATACGAGCAGTACTTC. This gives the protein CASSYGTAVYEQYF.

This clonotype was observed many times. The rearrangement uses TRBV7-8 and TRBJ2-7, with D perhaps matching TRBD2 (6 bases). Germline values: CDR1 SGHVS, CDR2 FQNEAQ. The V end was cut by 8 bases, the J end by 0 bases, with 14 bases between. The CDR3 is 14 residues long. CDR3 protein: CASQGRGTSYEQYF. The CDR3 coding sequence is TGTGCCAGCCAAGGGCGGGGAACCTCCTACGAGCAGTACTTC.

At least ten counts were recorded for this clonotype. The chain employs TRBV5-1 and TRBJ2-3; D unresolved. Trimming stripped 4 bases from V and 6 bases from J, with 12 bases between. CDR3 length: 13 amino acids. Germline values: CDR1 SGHRS, CDR2 YFSETQ. DNA for the CDR3: TGCGCCAGCAGCGGGCCCACCACCGATACGCAGTATTTT. Translated: CASSGPTTDTQYF. Together with reference TRBV5-1 and TRBJ2-3, the CDR3 gives the full variable domain: KAGVTQTPRYLIKTRGQQVTLSCSPISGHRSVSWYQQTPGQGLQFLFEYFSETQRNKGNFPGRFSGRQFSNSRSEMNVSTLELGDSALYLCASSGPTTDTQYFGPGTRLTVL.

This clonotype came up once. At one boundary the junction diverges from the germline segment, which might be a read error. This chain joins TRBV12-3 or TRBV12-4 and TRBJ2-3, with a tentative D call TRBD2 (6 bases). This CDR3 contains 15 residues. The CDR3 sequence is CASSLGGGSADAQYF. In DNA, the CDR3 is TGTGCCAGCAGCCTCGGTGGGGGGAGCGCAGATGCGCAGTATTTT.

This clonotype appeared a few times. The chain has TRBV18 and TRBJ2-3; TRBD2 matches at 9 bases. Looked up from germline, CDR1 is KGHSH and CDR2 is LQKENI. The CDR3 contains 17 residues. V was pared by 2 bases and J by 3 bases, with 9 bases of the junction left unmatched. DNA of the CDR3: TGTGCCAGCTCACCATCCTATGCGGGGGGGGCAACAGATACGCAGTATTTT. Its protein product is CASSPSYAGGATDTQYF.

This chain joins TRBV10-3 and TRBJ1-6; a weak D match, TRBD1 (5 bases). V lost 0 bases and J lost 8, with 5 bases in between. Germline V gives CDR1 ENHRY, CDR2 SYGVKD. The CDR3 spans 13 residues. CDR3 sequence reads: CAISESGDSPLHF. DNA for the CDR3: TGTGCCATCAGTGAGTCGGGGGATTCACCCCTCCACTTT.

Ten or more counts support this clonotype. The V and J genes are TRBV20-1 and TRBJ1-4; perhaps TRBD1 as D (6 bases). The CDR3 has 12 residues. Deletions cut 4 bases from V and 4 bases from J, with 7 bases between. CDR1 is DFQATT and CDR2 is SNEGSKA in the germline V gene (reference sequence). The CDR3 reads CSANRDNEKLFF. The CDR3 DNA sequence: TGCAGTGCTAACAGGGATAATGAAAAACTGTTTTTT.

This clonotype was detected only a few times. The chain recombines TRBV6-1 with TRBJ2-2; D perhaps matches TRBD1 (6 bases). CDR1 is MNHNS, CDR2 SASEGT, per germline. The CDR3 is 15 residues long. Trimming removed 4 bases at V and 1 base at J, with 10 bases between. The CDR3 reads CASSGTALNTGELFF. In DNA, the CDR3 is TGTGCCAGCAGTGGGACAGCGTTGAACACCGGGGAGCTGTTTTTT.

This clonotype was detected only once. A single base separates this from a much larger clone, so it may be a read error. The rearrangement uses TRBV29-1 and TRBJ2-3, with D possibly matching TRBD2 (6 bases). V lost 4 bases, J lost 0 bases, and 11 bases lay in between. Per the germline V gene, CDR1 is SQVTM and CDR2 is ANQGSEA. The length of the CDR3 is 14 residues. This CDR3 is CSVGQGLSTDTQYF. CDR3 sequence (DNA): TGCAGCGTTGGGCAGGGACTTAGCACAGATACGCAGTATTTT.

On this clonotype: A read error may produce the germline difference seen at one junction end. The gene calls are TRBV5-1 and TRBJ1-4; 7 bases map to TRBD1. The CDR3 spans 15 residues. Germline CDR1 and CDR2: SGHRS and YFSETQ. The DNA for the CDR3 is TGCGCCGGCAGGGATGGAGGGGGCACTAATGAAAAACTGTTTTTT. Protein product: CAGRDGGGTNEKLFF. Based on the CDR3 plus reference TRBV5-1 and TRBJ1-4, the full variable domain is KAGVTQTPRYLIKTRGQQVTLSCSPISGHRSVSWYQQTPGQGLQFLFEYFSETQRNKGNFPGRFSGRQFSNSRSEMNVSTLELGDSALYLCAGRDGGGTNEKLFFGSGTQLSVL.

This clonotype occurred a few times. The CDR3 loop reads CASQRGWTAKGELFF. CDR3 DNA: TGTGCCTCCCAAAGGGGGTGGACTGCTAAGGGGGAGCTGTTTTTT. This chain joins TRBV6-1 and TRBJ1-1, with D possibly matching TRBD1 (6 bases). The DNA end lines up better with TRBJ2-2; the J call may be wrong. This CDR3 region has 15 residues. Germline-derived CDR1 and CDR2 are MNHNS and SASEGT.

This clonotype was recorded many times. This chain uses TRBV6-2 or TRBV6-3 with TRBJ1-2; D might be TRBD1 (5 bases). The CDR3 spans 15 residues. V was pared by 6 bases and J by 10 bases, with 24 bases between. Germline assignment: CDR1 MNHEY and CDR2 SVGEGT. The DNA of the CDR3 is TGTGCCAGCAGCCCAAATCTACCGACAGCCTCAGACTACACCTTC. Protein: CASSPNLPTASDYTF.

This clonotype has ten or more counts. This may be a read error, as it is one base from a much larger clone. The chain links TRBV12-3 or TRBV12-4 to TRBJ2-3; possibly TRBD1 for D (5 bases). This CDR3 contains 12 residues. CDR3 sequence reads: CASGVREDAQYF. DNA of the CDR3: TGTGCCAGCGGAGTCAGGGAAGATGCGCAGTATTTT.

This clonotype was seen many times. The chain combines TRBV12-3 or TRBV12-4 with TRBJ1-4; 8 nucleotides agree with TRBD1. The CDR3 is 16 amino acids. J gave up 10 bases and V 2 bases, and 12 bases lay outside the gene matches. CDR3 sequence: CASSLQGAQFSGKLFF. CDR3 coding DNA: TGTGCCAGCAGTTTACAGGGGGCGCAGTTCTCTGGAAAACTGTTTTTT.

This clonotype was observed at least ten times. The genes are TRBV20-1 and TRBJ2-5; D unclear. The length of the CDR3 is 12 residues. Germline assignment: CDR1 DFQATT and CDR2 SNEGSKA (reference sequence). Trimming stripped 0 bases from V and 6 bases from J, with 8 bases between. CDR3 in amino acids: CSARDNSKTQYF. The CDR3 DNA sequence: TGCAGTGCTAGAGATAATTCCAAGACCCAGTACTTC.

Remarks on this clonotype: Since a much larger clone is just one base distant, this may be a read error. The genes are TRBV7-8 and TRBJ2-3; D is undetermined. CDR3 length equals 13 residues. Germline lookup yields CDR1 SGHVS and CDR2 FQNEAQ. The DNA of the CDR3 is TGTGCCAACAGCTCAACTCACAGAGATACGCAGTATTTT. Amino acid sequence: CANSSTHRDTQYF.

With respect to this clonotype: A junction boundary mismatches the germline segment, possibly from a read error. This chain uses TRBV4-1 with TRBJ1-1; 10 bases match TRBD1. Germline V lookup: CDR1 MGHRA, CDR2 YSYEKL. This CDR3 is built from 15 residues. CDR3 coding DNA: TGCACCAGCAGCCAGCAGACAGGGGGCTACACTGAAGCTTTCTTT. Protein sequence: CTSSQQTGGYTEAFF.

This chain uses TRBV6-1 with TRBJ1-5; D remains unclear. The CDR3 extends over 11 amino acids. The V end was cut by 8 bases, the J end by 6 bases, with 8 bases between. Per germline, CDR1 MNHNS and CDR2 SASEGT. DNA for the CDR3: TGTGCCAGCTCGGGAGCTCAGCCCCAGCATTTT. Translation: CASSGAQPQHF.

At least ten counts were recorded for this clonotype. CDR3 residues: CASSQGGTSPQYF. The CDR3 DNA sequence: TGTGCCAGCAGCCAAGGAGGAACTAGTCCCCAGTACTTC. The chain is built from TRBV3-1 and TRBJ2-4, with D perhaps TRBD2 (5 bases). The V gene's germline CDR1 is LGHDT and CDR2 YNNKEL (reference sequence). CDR3 length: 13 residues. V was clipped by 1 base and J by 13 bases, with 14 bases between them.

This clonotype has a handful of counts. This chain joins TRBV18 and TRBJ1-1, with D perhaps TRBD1 (6 bases). The CDR3 has 15 residues. Trimming pared 2 bases from V and 5 bases from J, leaving 15 bases between. The germline gives CDR1 KGHSH, CDR2 LQKENI. The CDR3 loop reads CASSPTGQKSTEAFF. CDR3 DNA: TGTGCCAGCTCACCAACGGGACAAAAGTCGACTGAAGCTTTCTTT.